This T cell receptor (beta chain) comes out of a study of Graves' ophthalmopathy and Graves' hyperthyroidism. Study results and caveats: The 13-signature model separated ophthalmopathy from stable hyperthyroidism at 85% to 90% sensitivity and approximately 81% specificity.

Ophthalmopathy donors showed moderate-to-severe activity, CAS ≥3, NOSPECS ≥4 and a duration under 3 months. CDR3 regions of TCR beta were amplified from RNA transcripts. HTBI-primed first-round RT-PCR preceded second-round multiplex PCR. TCRdb ran MiXCR on the multiplex PCR reads and lists one entry per CDR3 protein. The sample shows about 740,000 distinct CDR3 sequences, roughly two fifths of them seen only once. This CDR3 is built from 16 residues. Per the germline V gene, CDR1 is SGDLS and CDR2 is YYNGEE. V shed 4 bases and J shed 2 bases, with 13 bases lying between them. This clonotype was seen a handful of times. Its antigen is not known.

The J gene is TRBJ2-6, the V gene TRBV9; possibly TRBD2 for D (7 bases). Specimen: peripheral blood. This TCR derives from an adult man with Graves' ophthalmopathy. In DNA, the CDR3 is TGTGCCAGCAGCCCCCCGGGGGGCCCTGGGGCCAACGTCCTGACTTTC. Its translation: CASSPPGGPGANVLTF. The whole variable domain, filled in from reference TRBV9 and TRBJ2-6, reads DSGVTQTPKHLITATGQRVTLRCSPRSGDLSVYWYQQSLDQGLQFLIQYYNGEERAKGNILERFSAQQFPDLHSELNLSSLELGDSALYFCASSPPGGPGANVLTFGAGSRLTVL.